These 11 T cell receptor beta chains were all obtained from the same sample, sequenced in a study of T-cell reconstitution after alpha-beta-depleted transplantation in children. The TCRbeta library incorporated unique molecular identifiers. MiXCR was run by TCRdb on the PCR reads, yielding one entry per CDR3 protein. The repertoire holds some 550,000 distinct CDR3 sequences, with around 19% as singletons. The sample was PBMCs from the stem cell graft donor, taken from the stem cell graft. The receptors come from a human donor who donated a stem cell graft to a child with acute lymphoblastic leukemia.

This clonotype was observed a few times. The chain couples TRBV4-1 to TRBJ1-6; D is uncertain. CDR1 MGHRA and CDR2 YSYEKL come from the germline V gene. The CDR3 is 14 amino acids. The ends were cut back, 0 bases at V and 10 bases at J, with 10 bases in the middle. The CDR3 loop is CASSQDPGGSPLHF. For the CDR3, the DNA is TGCGCCAGCAGCCAAGATCCGGGAGGCTCACCCCTCCACTTT.

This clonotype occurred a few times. As DNA, the CDR3 is TGTGCCAGTAGTACTAGCGGAATCTACGAGCAGTACTTC. Protein sequence: CASSTSGIYEQYF. The J gene is TRBJ2-7, the V gene TRBV19; TRBD2 aligns across 7 bases. The CDR3 is 13 residues long. Germline V gene lookup returns CDR1 LNHDA and CDR2 SQIVND (reference sequence). The J segment lost 3 bases and the V segment lost 4 bases, leaving 3 bases of the junction unmatched.

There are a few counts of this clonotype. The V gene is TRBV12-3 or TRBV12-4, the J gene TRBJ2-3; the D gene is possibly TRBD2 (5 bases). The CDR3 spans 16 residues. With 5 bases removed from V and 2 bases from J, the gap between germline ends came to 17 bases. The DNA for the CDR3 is TGTGCCAGCAGTCCCGCCTTGGGAGATATCACAGATACGCAGTATTTT. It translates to CASSPALGDITDTQYF.

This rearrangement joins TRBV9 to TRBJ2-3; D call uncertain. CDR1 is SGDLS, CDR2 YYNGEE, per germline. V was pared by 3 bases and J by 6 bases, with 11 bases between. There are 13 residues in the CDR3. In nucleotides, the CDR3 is TGTGCCAGCAGCGCCATAGTCCCGGATACGCAGTATTTT. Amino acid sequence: CASSAIVPDTQYF.

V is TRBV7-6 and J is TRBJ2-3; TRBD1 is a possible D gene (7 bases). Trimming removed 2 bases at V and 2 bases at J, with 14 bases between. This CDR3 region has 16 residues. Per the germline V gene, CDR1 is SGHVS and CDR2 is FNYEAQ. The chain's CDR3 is CASSLPRGDPTDTQYF. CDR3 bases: TGTGCCAGCAGCTTACCCAGGGGGGACCCCACAGATACGCAGTATTTT.

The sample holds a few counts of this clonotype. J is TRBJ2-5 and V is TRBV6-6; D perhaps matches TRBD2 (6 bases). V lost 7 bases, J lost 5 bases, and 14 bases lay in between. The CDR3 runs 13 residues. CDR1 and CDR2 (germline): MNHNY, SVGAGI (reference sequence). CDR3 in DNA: TGTGCCAGCAAATGGGGGGAGCGGGAGACCCAGTACTTC. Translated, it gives CASKWGERETQYF.

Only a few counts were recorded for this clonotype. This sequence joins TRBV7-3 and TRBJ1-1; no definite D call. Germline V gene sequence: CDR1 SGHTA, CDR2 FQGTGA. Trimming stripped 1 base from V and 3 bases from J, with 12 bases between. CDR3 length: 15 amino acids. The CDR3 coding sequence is TGTGCCAGCAGCTTAAACCCGGCGCCCTACACTGAAGCTTTCTTT. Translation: CASSLNPAPYTEAFF. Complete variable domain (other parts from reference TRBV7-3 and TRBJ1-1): GAGVSQTPSNKVTEKGKYVELRCDPISGHTALYWYRQSLGQGPEFLIYFQGTGAADDSGLPNDRFFAVRPEGSVSTLKIQRTERGDSAVYLCASSLNPAPYTEAFFGQGTRLTVV.

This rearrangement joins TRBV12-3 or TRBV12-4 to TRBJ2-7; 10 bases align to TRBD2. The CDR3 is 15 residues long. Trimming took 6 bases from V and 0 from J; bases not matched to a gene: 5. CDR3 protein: CASRIAGGSSYEQYF. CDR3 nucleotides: TGTGCCAGCAGAATAGCGGGAGGAAGCTCCTACGAGCAGTACTTC.

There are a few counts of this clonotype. Here the CDR3 DNA reads TGTGCCAGTAGTATACCGGGTTTAGGCAATCAGCCCCAGCATTTT. Translated: CASSIPGLGNQPQHF. The chain carries TRBV19 and TRBJ1-5; D not certain. This CDR3 comprises 15 residues. Germline V lookup: CDR1 LNHDA, CDR2 SQIVND (reference sequence). V gave up 2 bases and J gave up 2 bases, with 10 bases separating them.

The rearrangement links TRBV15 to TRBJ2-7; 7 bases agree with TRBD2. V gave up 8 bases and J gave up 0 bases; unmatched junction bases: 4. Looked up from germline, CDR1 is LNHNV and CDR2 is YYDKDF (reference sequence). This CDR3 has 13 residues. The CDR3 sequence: CATGAGSSYEQYF. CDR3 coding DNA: TGTGCCACCGGAGCGGGGAGCTCCTACGAGCAGTACTTC.

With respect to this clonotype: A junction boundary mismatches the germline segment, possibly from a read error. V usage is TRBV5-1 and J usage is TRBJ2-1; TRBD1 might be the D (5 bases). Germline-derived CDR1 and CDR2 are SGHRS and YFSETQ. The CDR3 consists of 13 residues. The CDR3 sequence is CASSLDTYNERFF. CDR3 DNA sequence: TGCGCCAGCAGCCTGGACACCTACAATGAGCGGTTCTTC. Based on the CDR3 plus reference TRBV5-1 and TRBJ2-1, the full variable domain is KAGVTQTPRYLIKTRGQQVTLSCSPISGHRSVSWYQQTPGQGLQFLFEYFSETQRNKGNFPGRFSGRQFSNSRSEMNVSTLELGDSALYLCASSLDTYNERFFGPGTRLTVL.